One and the same sample provided the 11 T cell receptor beta chains below, sequenced in a study of neurological immune-mediated disorders. TCRdb independently ran MiXCR on the 5' RACE reads; one entry per CDR3 protein. The sample holds about 84,000 distinct CDR3 sequences, 10% to 13% seen once. Sequenced material: PBMCs. These TCRs come from a man aged 40-49 years in good health.

The table lists this clonotype with many counts. The chain carries TRBV10-1 and TRBJ2-1, with 16 bases identical to TRBD2. Germline values: CDR1 WNHNN, CDR2 SYGVQD (reference sequence). CDR3 length: 16 amino acids. The V and J ends lost 5 bases and 7 bases, in that order; junction bases with no gene match: 5. In nucleotides, the CDR3 is TGCGCCAGCAGTCCGGGACTAGCGGGAGGGTCGAATGAGCAGTTCTTC. Translated: CASSPGLAGGSNEQFF.

This clonotype was observed at least ten times. The chain joins TRBV29-1 to TRBJ1-1; D remains ambiguous. The germline CDR1 and CDR2 sequences are SQVTM and ANQGSEA. Trimming removed 4 bases at V and 5 bases at J, with 8 bases between. The CDR3 extends over 11 amino acids. The CDR3 DNA reads as TGCAGCGTTGTTAGAACGACTGAAGCTTTCTTT. Translated: CSVVRTTEAFF.

This clonotype showed up many times. This rearrangement joins TRBV5-1 to TRBJ1-1; D is possibly TRBD1 (6 bases). Germline V gene data show CDR1 as SGHRS and CDR2 as YFSETQ. V lost 4 bases and J 5 bases, leaving 15 bases between the germline ends. There are 14 residues in the CDR3. The CDR3 DNA sequence: TGCGCCAGCAGCACAGGGACCGCTGGAACTGAAGCTTTCTTT. It codes for CASSTGTAGTEAFF.

This clonotype has more than one count but fewer than ten. The chain links TRBV30 to TRBJ1-3; 8 bases fit TRBD1. There are 14 residues in the CDR3. The V gene end was trimmed by 3 bases and the J gene end by 2 bases; junction bases not matched to a gene: 3. The germline V gene has CDR1 GTSNPN and CDR2 SVGIG (reference sequence). The CDR3 is CAWSRGRTGNTIYF. DNA of the CDR3: TGTGCCTGGAGCAGGGGGCGCACTGGAAACACCATATATTTT.

In this sample, this clonotype turned up many times. The chain carries TRBV6-2 or TRBV6-3 and TRBJ2-3; no clear D. V lost 5 bases, J lost 6 bases, and 9 bases lay in between. Germline values: CDR1 MNHEY, CDR2 SVGEGT. This CDR3 contains 12 residues. CDR3 nucleotide sequence: TGTGCCAGCAGTCTCACGGAGGATACGCAGTATTTT. Amino acid sequence: CASSLTEDTQYF.

This clonotype was found many times. The chain employs TRBV20-1 and TRBJ2-7; 7 bases align to TRBD2. CDR3 length: 12 amino acids. Germline loops: CDR1 DFQATT, CDR2 SNEGSKA (reference sequence). V lost 3 bases to trimming and J lost 5 bases; unmatched junction nucleotides: 4. CDR3 sequence reads: CSARGGVNEQYF. The CDR3 DNA reads as TGCAGTGCTAGGGGGGGGGTTAACGAGCAGTACTTC.

The table lists this clonotype with many counts. The chain recombines TRBV4-2 with TRBJ2-7, with D possibly matching TRBD2 (6 bases). CDR3 length equals 15 residues. V shed 0 bases and J shed 3 bases, with 12 bases lying between them. Per germline, CDR1 LGHNA and CDR2 YNFKEQ. The CDR3 DNA reads as TGTGCCAGCAGCCAAGACTTGACTAGTCTCTACGAGCAGTACTTC. Protein sequence: CASSQDLTSLYEQYF.

This clonotype was seen a few times. The rearrangement joins TRBV7-6 to TRBJ2-1; 9 nucleotides agree with TRBD1. Germline CDR1 SGHVS, CDR2 FNYEAQ. This CDR3 contains 17 residues. V lost 1 base and J lost 8; bases outside the gene matches: 12. DNA of the CDR3: TGTGCCAGCAGCTTAGGGGGGGGACAGGGATACCTGTATGAGCAGTTCTTC. Encoded protein: CASSLGGGQGYLYEQFF.

This clonotype was found many times. CDR3 nucleotides: TGTGCCAGCAGTTATGGGGGGGCGAGTCCGGCTTTCTTT. As protein: CASSYGGASPAFF. This chain joins TRBV6-2 or TRBV6-3 and TRBJ1-1; D may be TRBD1 (6 bases). V was shortened by 3 bases and J by 11 bases, with 16 bases between the two germline ends. The CDR3 contains 13 residues. Germline assignment: CDR1 MNHEY and CDR2 SVGEGT.

At least ten counts were recorded for this clonotype. The rearrangement uses TRBV25-1 and TRBJ1-1; 8 bases are a match to TRBD1. The germline V gene has CDR1 MGHDK and CDR2 SYGVNS. J gave up 7 bases and V 6 bases, and 7 bases lay outside the gene matches. The CDR3 totals 13 residues. The CDR3, as DNA: TGTGCCAGCAGCCCAGGGGGCATGGGTGAAGCTTTCTTT. Encoded protein: CASSPGGMGEAFF.

There are many counts of this clonotype. This chain joins TRBV20-1 and TRBJ1-2; TRBD1 might be the D (5 bases). The CDR3 runs to 10 residues. The germline CDR1 and CDR2 sequences are DFQATT and SNEGSKA (reference sequence). V lost 5 bases and J 5 bases, leaving 6 bases between the germline ends. The CDR3 sequence: CSAAGYGYTF. CDR3 coding DNA: TGCAGTGCTGCAGGGTATGGCTACACCTTC.